This T cell receptor beta chain was retrieved from a study of OX40 agonist ivuxolimab in advanced cancers. Study as a whole: Aged roughly 23 to 80 with a mean of around 60 years, they were roughly 83% male.

Measured with immunoSEQ multiplex PCR; TCRdb has only the in-frame clones, and not every one. The repertoire has approximately 58,000 clones, roughly 81% of them found once; the top ten carry about 4.5%. Patients with autoimmune history or systemic immunosuppression were excluded. The CDR3 is 17 amino acids. The ends lost 6 bases at V and 4 bases at J; junction bases unmatched: 13. CDR1 and CDR2 (germline): SNHLY, FYNNEI. The sample was CD4+ or CD8+ T cells sorted from blood, taken in a trial of the OX40 agonist ivuxolimab. The receptor comes from an adult with an advanced solid tumor such as melanoma, head and neck, liver or kidney cancer. The chain uses TRBV2 and TRBJ1-5; TRBD1 agrees at 9 bases. The DNA for the CDR3 is TGTGCCAGCAGCGGGAGGACAGGGGTAAGTGGGAATCAGCCCCAGCATTTT. Amino acids: CASSGRTGVSGNQPQHF.